The T cell receptor (beta chain) described here comes from a study of CD8 T cells in ankylosing spondylitis. This clonotype showed up many times. TCRdb passed the 5' RACE reads through MiXCR, listing each CDR3 protein once. The table includes 120,000 to 150,000 distinct CDR3 sequences, roughly 8% detected once. V was trimmed by 7 bases and J by 0 bases, leaving 17 bases between them. This CDR3 has 16 residues. CDR1 is MNHEY and CDR2 is SVGEGT in the germline V gene. The material sequenced was synovial fluid, either unsorted or a sorted T cell fraction (not recorded which). The rearrangement joins TRBV6-2 or TRBV6-3 to TRBJ2-3; D may be TRBD2 (6 bases). The sequence was collected from a male donor with ankylosing spondylitis. CDR3 protein: CASTTGRRGSTDTQYF. The DNA for the CDR3 is TGTGCCAGCACCACCGGTAGGCGGGGAAGCACAGATACGCAGTATTTT.